Sequencing of this TCR beta chain was carried out in a study of T cells after somatic rescue of genetic block. Generated by immunoSEQ multiplex PCR, the TCRdb table keeps only in-frame clones and is missing some. The sample lists 85,000 to 100,000 clones, 75% to 90% occurring once. The TCR was taken from a woman between 18 and 30 years old. Sample: peripheral blood mononuclear cells (PBMCs).

The CDR3 bases are TGTGCCAGCAGCAGAGACAGGGATCAGGGTGAGACCCAGTACTTC. This sequence encodes CASSRDRDQGETQYF. The rearrangement uses TRBV5-4 and TRBJ2-5, with 7 bases lining up with TRBD1. The V segment lost 4 bases and the J segment 5 bases; nucleotides outside the gene matches: 11. CDR1 and CDR2 from the germline V gene are SGHNT and YYREEE (reference sequence). This CDR3 is built from 15 residues. The full variable domain, in which reference TRBV5-4 and TRBJ2-5 provide the parts outside the CDR3, is ETGVTQSPTHLIKTRGQQVTLRCSSQSGHNTVSWYQQALGQGPQFIFQYYREEENGRGNFPPRFSGLQFPNYSSELNVNALELDDSALYLCASSRDRDQGETQYFGPGTRLLVL.